These 10 T cell receptor beta chains share one sample of origin, sequenced in a study of sequential checkpoint blockade in melanoma. Treatment of the sample: randomized to nivolumab then ipilimumab (arm A) or the reverse (arm B). Generated by immunoSEQ multiplex PCR, the TCRdb table keeps only in-frame clones and is missing some. The sample includes fewer than 25,000 clones, around 80% of them seen just once. The input for sequencing was CD8+ T cells sorted from blood (inferred from file names), taken from a patient given nivolumab and ipilimumab in sequence. The receptors were gathered from a human donor with melanoma.

The rearrangement joins TRBV30 to TRBJ1-1; 8 positions agree with TRBD1. V lost 6 bases, J lost 4 bases, and 7 bases stayed unmatched. The CDR3 sequence is 13 residues long. CDR1 is GTSNPN and CDR2 is SVGIG in the germline V gene (reference sequence). The CDR3 region has the DNA TGTGCCTGTGACAGGGGAGGGAGCACTGAAGCTTTCTTT. It translates to CACDRGGSTEAFF. The full variable domain, in which reference TRBV30 and TRBJ1-1 provide the parts outside the CDR3, is SQTIHQWPATLVQPVGSPLSLECTVEGTSNPNLYWYRQAAGRGLQLLFYSVGIGQISSEVPQNLSASRPQDRQFILSSKKLLLSDSGFYLCACDRGGSTEAFFGQGTRLTVV.

Sample share makes this clone medium-sized (0.01 to 0.1%). The chain couples TRBV2 to TRBJ2-6; D unresolved. Trimming removed 3 bases at V and 2 bases at J, with 5 bases between. This CDR3 is 14 amino acids long. Germline V gene sequence: CDR1 SNHLY, CDR2 FYNNEI. The CDR3, as DNA: TGTGCCAGCAGTGACGGTACTGGGGCCAACGTCCTGACTTTC. Translated, it gives CASSDGTGANVLTF.

The V call is TRBV29-1, the J call TRBJ2-1; TRBD2 aligns across 10 bases. CDR1 SQVTM and CDR2 ANQGSEA come from the germline V gene. This CDR3 has 13 residues. V shed 4 bases, J shed 7 bases, and the junction held 4 bases outside the gene matches. CDR3 amino acids: CSVVLAGENEQFF. DNA of the CDR3: TGCAGCGTTGTTCTAGCGGGAGAGAATGAGCAGTTCTTC.

Written as DNA, the CDR3 is TGTGCCAGCAGCCGAGGGAAAGGCGAGAACTATGGCTACACCTTC. Protein product: CASSRGKGENYGYTF. The J gene is TRBJ1-2, the V gene TRBV27; D is uncertain. The germline V and J ends were trimmed by 6 bases and 2 bases, with 16 bases remaining between them. The CDR3 runs 15 residues. CDR1 and CDR2 from the germline V gene are MNHEY and SMNVEV (reference sequence).

The V and J genes are TRBV5-6 and TRBJ2-7; 12 positions match TRBD2. Germline V lookup: CDR1 SGHDT, CDR2 YYEEEE. The CDR3 runs to 17 residues. Trimming at V came to 4 bases and at J to 7 bases, leaving 15 bases not matched to a gene. The chain's CDR3 is CASSGTRTSGAIAEQYF. The CDR3 DNA is TGTGCCAGCAGCGGGACCAGGACTAGCGGGGCCATCGCGGAGCAGTACTTC.

The rearrangement uses TRBV28 and TRBJ2-1; weak D call: TRBD1 (5 bases). The CDR3 is made up of 16 amino acids. The V end lost 1 base, the J end lost 2 bases, and 12 bases lay between the germline ends. Germline values: CDR1 MDHEN, CDR2 SYDVKM. The CDR3 bases are TGTGCCAGCAGTTTATATCAGGGCTTAACCTACAATGAGCAGTTCTTC. The encoded protein is CASSLYQGLTYNEQFF.

The chain carries TRBV27 and TRBJ2-7; TRBD1 aligns across 8 bases. Germline V gene lookup returns CDR1 MNHEY and CDR2 SMNVEV (reference sequence). This CDR3 is built from 15 residues. J was trimmed by 2 bases and V by 4 bases; bases with no gene match: 7. The CDR3 reads CASSSPGTGTYEQYF. The CDR3, as DNA: TGTGCCAGCAGTTCCCCGGGGACAGGAACCTACGAGCAGTACTTC.

The V call is TRBV28, the J call TRBJ2-3; 8 nucleotides match TRBD2. The germline gives CDR1 MDHEN, CDR2 SYDVKM. V gave up 3 bases and J gave up 2 bases; unmatched junction bases: 1. This CDR3 has 14 residues. This CDR3 reads CASSFGLATDTQYF. The CDR3 bases are TGTGCCAGCAGTTTCGGACTAGCCACAGATACGCAGTATTTT.

This clone has a single count. J is TRBJ2-4 and V is TRBV5-5, with TRBD2 matching 7 bases. The CDR3 runs 16 residues. The V gene's germline CDR1 is SGHKS and CDR2 YYEKEE (reference sequence). The junction had 5 bases not matched to a gene; V was cut back by 1 base and J by 1 base. In nucleotides, the CDR3 is TGTGCCAGCAGCTTGACCGGGGGGATGGCCAAAAACATTCAGTACTTC. It is translated as CASSLTGGMAKNIQYF.

The chain has TRBV11-2 and TRBJ2-7; D call uncertain. The CDR3 is 14 residues long. Germline V gene lookup returns CDR1 SGHAT and CDR2 FQNNGV. V lost 4 bases and J 7 bases, leaving 17 bases between the germline ends. The CDR3, as DNA: TGTGCCAGCAGCTATGACTCCGCCCTATCAGAGCAGTACTTC. This codes for CASSYDSALSEQYF.